Listed here are 25 T cell receptor beta chains from one sample, sequenced in a study of blood T cell repertoires in COVID-19 (dated by TCRdb to about 2020). Library preparation used the immunoSEQ multiplex PCR assay. TCRdb obtained this table from immuneACCESS and retained in-frame rearrangements with V and J assigned. These tables miss some clones; where compared with another copy, unresolved V genes account for less than half of the shortfall, and the remainder is unexplained. For this sample there are approximately 100,000 clones; roughly 84% appear just once. In total, the top ten clones hold roughly 8.2% of the sample. Sequencing was performed on peripheral blood. These receptors originate from a woman at least 80 years old with active or convalescent COVID-19.

The chain has TRBV7-9 and TRBJ2-7, with D tentatively TRBD1 (6 bases). Deletions cut 7 bases from V and 6 bases from J, with 25 bases between. CDR3 size: 16 residues. CDR1 is SEHNR, CDR2 FQNEAQ, per germline (reference sequence). The CDR3 nucleotides read TGTGCCAGCAATCAAGGCCAGGGGCTCCTTTCTCGCGAGCAGTACTTC. Translating gives CASNQGQGLLSREQYF.

The chain links TRBV5-1 to TRBJ2-3; TRBD2 aligns across 12 bases. The CDR3 sequence is 17 residues long. With V trimmed by 1 base and J by 5 bases, 8 bases remained unmatched. Germline-derived CDR1 and CDR2 are SGHRS and YFSETQ. Here the CDR3 DNA reads TGCGCCAGCAGCTTGTCTCCTCCGGGACTAGCGGGAGATACGCAGTATTTT. Its translation is CASSLSPPGLAGDTQYF.

This clone was detected only a few times. The chain carries TRBV15 and TRBJ1-5; D is undetermined. The germline gives CDR1 LNHNV, CDR2 YYDKDF (reference sequence). CDR3 size: 20 residues. V dropped 3 bases and J dropped 0 bases, with 24 bases sitting between them. The CDR3 DNA reads TGTGCCACCAGCAGCCTCTTCAGCCATGACATATTTAATAGCAATCAGCCCCAGCATTTT. Translated: CATSSLFSHDIFNSNQPQHF.

V usage is TRBV9 and J usage is TRBJ2-1, with TRBD2 matching over 7 bases. This CDR3 comprises 13 residues. With V trimmed by 4 bases and J by 3 bases, 1 base remained unmatched. Germline values: CDR1 SGDLS, CDR2 YYNGEE. CDR3 DNA sequence: TGTGCCAGCAGCCGCGGGAGCTACAATGAGCAGTTCTTC. The encoded protein is CASSRGSYNEQFF.

The chain employs TRBV7-9 and TRBJ1-4, with 7 bases identical to TRBD1. Germline loops: CDR1 SEHNR, CDR2 FQNEAQ (reference sequence). Losses at the gene ends were 1 base for V and 4 bases for J; bases not matched to a gene: 3. CDR3 length: 15 residues. Here the CDR3 DNA reads TGTGCCAGCAGCTTAGAGACAGGGCTTAATGAAAAACTGTTTTTT. Protein: CASSLETGLNEKLFF.

The table lists this clone with a few counts. V usage is TRBV24-1 and J usage is TRBJ1-2; D remains ambiguous. The CDR3 spans 12 residues. Germline CDR1 reads KGHDR; CDR2 reads SFDVKD. V lost 5 bases and J 8 bases, leaving 11 bases between the germline ends. CDR3 protein: CATSAATGGYTF. DNA for the CDR3: TGTGCCACCAGTGCGGCAACGGGGGGCTACACCTTC.

V usage is TRBV9 and J usage is TRBJ2-3; perhaps TRBD2 as D (6 bases). Germline values: CDR1 SGDLS, CDR2 YYNGEE. The length of the CDR3 is 18 residues. Between the trimmed V and J ends, which lost 4 bases and 2 bases, there was a span of 23 bases. The CDR3 loop reads CASSPNVGGRGITDTQYF. The CDR3 DNA is TGTGCCAGCAGCCCAAACGTAGGAGGGAGAGGGATCACAGATACGCAGTATTTT.

V is TRBV6-5 and J is TRBJ2-7; 13 bases fit TRBD2. The CDR3 length is 14 residues. J gave up 4 bases and V 8 bases, and 5 bases lay outside the gene matches. CDR1 and CDR2 from the germline V gene are MNHEY and SVGAGI. The CDR3 region has the DNA TGTGCCAGCTGGGGACTAGCGGGATTATACGAGCAGTACTTC. As protein: CASWGLAGLYEQYF.

This chain joins TRBV3-1 (or the pseudogene TRBV3-2) and TRBJ1-2, with D uncertain. Germline V lookup: CDR1 LGHDT, CDR2 YNNKEL (reference sequence). The ends were cut back, 5 bases at V and 8 bases at J, with 6 bases in the middle. This CDR3 region has 10 residues. The CDR3 DNA is TGTGCCAGCAGCGGCAGGGGCTACACCTTC. It encodes CASSGRGYTF.

The J gene is TRBJ2-1, the V gene TRBV14, with D perhaps TRBD2 (5 bases). Germline CDR1 reads SGHDN; CDR2 reads FVKESK. V lost 2 bases, J lost 7 bases, and 9 bases lay in between. CDR3 size: 13 residues. The CDR3 nucleotides are TGTGCCAGCAGCCAATTTCGGGGTAATGAGCAGTTCTTC. Translated, it gives CASSQFRGNEQFF.

This sequence joins TRBV3-1 (or the pseudogene TRBV3-2) and TRBJ2-5, with 12 bases fitting TRBD2. The CDR3 spans 22 residues. The germline V gene encodes CDR1 LGHDT and CDR2 YNNKEL (reference sequence). Unmatched junction bases numbered 27, after V lost 5 bases and J lost 5 bases. CDR3 protein: CASSTLRTSGRPLFTLRETQYF. The CDR3 nucleotides read TGTGCCAGCAGCACCCTACGAACTAGCGGGAGGCCACTATTTACCCTGAGGGAGACCCAGTACTTC.

This sequence joins TRBV21-1 and TRBJ2-1; the listed D gene, TRBD2, was not tested against the DNA. TRBV21-1 is a pseudogene. The CDR3 sequence is 15 residues long. DNA of the CDR3: TGTGCCAGCAGCAAACTCATAGCCTCGGGGAATGAGCAGTTCTTC. Protein sequence: CASSKLIASGNEQFF.

The chain combines TRBV7-9 with TRBJ1-5; a weak D match, TRBD1 (6 bases). The CDR3 is 15 amino acids. V was clipped by 5 bases and J by 5 bases, with 16 bases between them. CDR1 and CDR2 (germline): SEHNR, FQNEAQ (reference sequence). The CDR3: CASSKTGDVYQPQHF. The CDR3 nucleotides are TGTGCCAGCAGCAAGACAGGCGACGTTTATCAGCCCCAGCATTTT.

The rearrangement links TRBV10-1 to TRBJ1-1, with D possibly matching TRBD1 (5 bases). The CDR3 is made up of 13 amino acids. Germline loops: CDR1 WNHNN, CDR2 SYGVQD (reference sequence). V lost 6 bases to trimming and J lost 5 bases, with 13 bases between them. The CDR3 spells CASRRDSDTEAFF. Here the CDR3 DNA reads TGCGCCAGCAGGAGGGACTCCGATACTGAAGCTTTCTTT.

V is TRBV10-3 and J is TRBJ1-1, with D perhaps TRBD1 (6 bases). V shed 3 bases and J shed 1 base, with 15 bases lying between them. The CDR3 runs to 16 residues. Germline V gene data show CDR1 as ENHRY and CDR2 as SYGVKD. CDR3 residues: CAISDPGARGNTEAFF. DNA for the CDR3: TGTGCCATCAGTGACCCAGGGGCCAGGGGGAACACTGAAGCTTTCTTT.

The genes are TRBV3-1 (or the pseudogene TRBV3-2) and TRBJ1-2; 11 bases are shared with TRBD1. After removal of 4 bases from V and 8 bases from J, the junction contained 6 bases not matched to a gene. Germline CDR1 reads LGHDT; CDR2 reads YNNKEL (reference sequence). The CDR3 is 14 residues long. The CDR3 reads CASSLGTGGKGYTF. The CDR3 DNA sequence: TGTGCCAGCAGCCTCGGGACAGGGGGGAAAGGCTACACCTTC.

The J gene is TRBJ1-5, the V gene TRBV28, with D unclear. V was trimmed by 5 bases and J by 2 bases, leaving 10 bases between them. The CDR3 covers 14 residues. Germline V lookup: CDR1 MDHEN, CDR2 SYDVKM. The CDR3 bases are TGTGCCAGCAGTCCCTTGGGAGGCAATCAGCCCCAGCATTTT. It codes for CASSPLGGNQPQHF.

The genes are TRBV7-3 and TRBJ2-3, with 11 bases fitting TRBD2. Germline V gives CDR1 SGHTA, CDR2 FQGTGA. The CDR3 runs to 15 residues. V shed 5 bases and J 2 bases; nucleotides not matched to a gene: 3. The CDR3 reads CASSVTSGNTDTQYF. CDR3 DNA sequence: TGTGCCAGCAGCGTGACTAGCGGGAACACAGATACGCAGTATTTT.

V and J are TRBV6-5 and TRBJ2-3; 9 bases match TRBD2. Germline V gives CDR1 MNHEY, CDR2 SVGAGI. The CDR3 consists of 15 residues. The V segment lost 6 bases and the J segment 1 base; nucleotides outside the gene matches: 5. The DNA for the CDR3 is TGTGCCAGCAGGCCCTTAGCGGGGGGCACAGATACGCAGTATTTT. Translating it yields CASRPLAGGTDTQYF.

The CDR3 sequence is CSVVEGWETQYF. CDR3 nucleotides: TGCAGCGTTGTGGAGGGTTGGGAGACCCAGTACTTC. The rearrangement joins TRBV29-1 to TRBJ2-5; possibly TRBD2 for D (6 bases). The germline CDR1 and CDR2 sequences are SQVTM and ANQGSEA. V lost 4 bases, J lost 5 bases, and 11 bases lay in between. CDR3 length: 12 amino acids.

This rearrangement joins TRBV7-3 to TRBJ1-1; TRBD1 matches at 9 bases. CDR1 SGHTA and CDR2 FQGTGA come from the germline V gene. V shed 5 bases and J 7 bases; nucleotides not matched to a gene: 5. The CDR3 is made up of 13 amino acids. The CDR3 protein is CASSPGTGSEAFF. As DNA, the CDR3 is TGTGCCAGCAGCCCAGGGACAGGGAGTGAAGCTTTCTTT.

This clone was counted once. In DNA form, the CDR3 reads TGTGCCAGCAGTTTAGGCGGGAGGGCCCTCGGGGAGCTGTTTTTT. Its translation is CASSLGGRALGELFF. The chain joins TRBV27 to TRBJ2-2, with 9 bases fitting TRBD2. The trim removed 2 bases at V and 7 bases at J, leaving 5 bases unmatched. The germline CDR1 and CDR2 sequences are MNHEY and SMNVEV (reference sequence). The CDR3 spans 15 residues.

The rearrangement links TRBV18 to TRBJ2-4, with TRBD2 matching 9 bases. V was clipped by 3 bases and J by 1 base; unmatched bases: 10. The CDR3 runs 18 residues. The germline V gene encodes CDR1 KGHSH and CDR2 LQKENI. CDR3 coding DNA: TGTGCCAGCTCACCCGCTAGCGGGATGGGTAGGGCCAAAAACATTCAGTACTTC. It codes for CASSPASGMGRAKNIQYF.

The chain is built from TRBV2 and TRBJ2-1, with 12 bases aligning to TRBD2. Trimming at V came to 7 bases and at J to 7 bases, leaving 8 bases not matched to a gene. CDR1 and CDR2 from the germline V gene are SNHLY and FYNNEI. The CDR3 is made up of 15 amino acids. The CDR3 DNA reads TGTGCCAGCACCTTTGGGACTAGCGGGTCGAATGAGCAGTTCTTC. Amino acid sequence: CASTFGTSGSNEQFF. The full variable domain, completed using reference TRBV2 and TRBJ2-1, is EPEVTQTPSHQVTQMGQEVILRCVPISNHLYFYWYRQILGQKVEFLVSFYNNEISEKSEIFDDQFSVERPDGSNFTLKIRSTKLEDSAMYFCASTFGTSGSNEQFFGPGTRLTVL.

This clone was detected only a few times. The chain is built from TRBV18 and TRBJ2-7; 10 positions agree with TRBD1. The V gene end was trimmed by 6 bases and the J gene end by 2 bases; junction bases not matched to a gene: 7. Germline lookup yields CDR1 KGHSH and CDR2 LQKENI. This CDR3 region has 15 residues. The CDR3, as DNA: TGTGCCAGCTCCCCCGACAGGGGGCGGGCCTACGAGCAGTACTTC. It yields the protein CASSPDRGRAYEQYF.